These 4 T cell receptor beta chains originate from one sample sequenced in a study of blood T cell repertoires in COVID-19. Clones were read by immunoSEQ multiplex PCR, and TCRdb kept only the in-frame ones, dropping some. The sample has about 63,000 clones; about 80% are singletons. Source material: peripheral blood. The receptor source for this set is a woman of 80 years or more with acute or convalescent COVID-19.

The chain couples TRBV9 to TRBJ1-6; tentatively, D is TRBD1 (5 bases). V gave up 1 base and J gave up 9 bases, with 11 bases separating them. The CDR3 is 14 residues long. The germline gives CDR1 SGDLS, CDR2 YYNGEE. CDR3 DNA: TGTGCCAGCAGCGTAATAGGGGATAGTTCACCCCTCCACTTT. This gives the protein CASSVIGDSSPLHF.

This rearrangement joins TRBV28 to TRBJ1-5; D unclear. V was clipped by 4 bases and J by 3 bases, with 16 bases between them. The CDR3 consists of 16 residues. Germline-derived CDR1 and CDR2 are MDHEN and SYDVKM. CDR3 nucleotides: TGTGCCAGCAGTTGGCGGGGAGCCAGCCACAATCAGCCCCAGCATTTT. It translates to CASSWRGASHNQPQHF.

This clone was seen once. The CDR3 loop reads CASSLYTDRGAFF. The CDR3 bases are TGTGCCAGCAGCCTCTACACGGACAGGGGAGCTTTCTTT. The J gene is TRBJ1-1, the V gene TRBV3-1 (or the pseudogene TRBV3-2); 9 bases fit TRBD1. This CDR3 spans 13 amino acids. The trim removed 4 bases at V and 10 bases at J, leaving 7 bases unmatched. CDR1 and CDR2 (germline): LGHDT, YNNKEL (reference sequence).

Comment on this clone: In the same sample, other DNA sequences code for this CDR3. CDR3 sequence (DNA): TGCAGCGCTCAGAACACTGAAGCTTTCTTT. Its protein product is CSAQNTEAFF. The rearrangement links TRBV29-1 to TRBJ1-1; D gene unclear. With 7 bases removed from V and 1 base from J, the gap between germline ends came to 4 bases. The CDR3 sequence is 10 residues long. Looked up from germline, CDR1 is SQVTM and CDR2 is ANQGSEA.